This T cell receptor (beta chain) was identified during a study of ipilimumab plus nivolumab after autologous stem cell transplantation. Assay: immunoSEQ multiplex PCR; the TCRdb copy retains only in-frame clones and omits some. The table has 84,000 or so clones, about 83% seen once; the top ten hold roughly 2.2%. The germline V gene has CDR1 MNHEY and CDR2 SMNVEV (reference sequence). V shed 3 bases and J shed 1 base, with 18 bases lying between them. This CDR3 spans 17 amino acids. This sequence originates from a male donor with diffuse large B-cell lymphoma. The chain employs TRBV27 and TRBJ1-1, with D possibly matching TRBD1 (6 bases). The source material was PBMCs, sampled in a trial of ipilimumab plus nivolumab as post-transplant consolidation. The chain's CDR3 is CASSFIYGRGRNTEAFF. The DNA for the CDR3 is TGTGCCAGCAGTTTTATTTACGGCAGGGGAAGGAACACTGAAGCTTTCTTT.